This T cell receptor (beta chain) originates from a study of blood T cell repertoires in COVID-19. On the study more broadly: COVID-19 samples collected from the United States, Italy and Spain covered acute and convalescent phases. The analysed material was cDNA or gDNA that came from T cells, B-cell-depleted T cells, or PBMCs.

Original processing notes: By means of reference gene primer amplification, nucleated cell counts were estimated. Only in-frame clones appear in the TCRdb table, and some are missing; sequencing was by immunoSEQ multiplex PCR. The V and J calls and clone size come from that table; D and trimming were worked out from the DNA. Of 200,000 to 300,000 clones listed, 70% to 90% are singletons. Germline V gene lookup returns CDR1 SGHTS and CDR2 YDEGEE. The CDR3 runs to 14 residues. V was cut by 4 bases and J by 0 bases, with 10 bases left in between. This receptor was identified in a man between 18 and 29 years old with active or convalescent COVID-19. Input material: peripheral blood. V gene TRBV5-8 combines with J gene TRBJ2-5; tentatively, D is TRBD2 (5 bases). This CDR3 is CASSPPGYQETQYF. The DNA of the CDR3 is TGTGCCAGCAGCCCCCCGGGGTACCAAGAGACCCAGTACTTC.